The present T cell receptor (beta chain) was sequenced within a study of cytomegalovirus exposure and HLA in healthy donors. Turning to the study itself: An earlier analysis found around 100 million unique TCR beta sequences from approximately 190 million T cells.

Regarding the study as a whole: In the analysis, some V segments, TRBV6-2 and TRBV6-3 included, were excluded as indistinguishable.

PCR amplification relied on 60 Vbeta primers (plus 13 Jbeta primers). Study processing details: It was a later analysis that counted tens of millions of unique TCR beta chains, of which about 10 million were shared. The assay was immunoSEQ multiplex PCR, and TCRdb's table has in-frame clones only and misses some. For V, J and clone size, that table is used; D and trimming come from the DNA. The sample contains approximately 100,000 clones, 60% to 80% of which appear only once. On this clone itself: No antigen is known for it.

Per germline, CDR1 SGHDN and CDR2 FVKESK. CDR3 length: 14 residues. The V segment lost 5 bases and the J segment 8 bases; nucleotides outside the gene matches: 5. This chain uses TRBV14 with TRBJ2-3; 12 nucleotides match TRBD2. Sequencing input: PBMCs. The sequence was obtained from a boy younger than 18 in good health and CMV-seronegative. The CDR3 reads CASSKTSGSVTQYF. DNA of the CDR3: TGTGCCAGCAGCAAGACTAGCGGGAGTGTTACGCAGTATTTT. Together with reference TRBV14 and TRBJ2-3, the CDR3 gives the full variable domain: EAGVTQFPSHSVIEKGQTVTLRCDPISGHDNLYWYRRVMGKEIKFLLHFVKESKQDESGMPNNRFLAERTGGTYSTLKVQPAELEDSGVYFCASSKTSGSVTQYFGPGTRLTVL.